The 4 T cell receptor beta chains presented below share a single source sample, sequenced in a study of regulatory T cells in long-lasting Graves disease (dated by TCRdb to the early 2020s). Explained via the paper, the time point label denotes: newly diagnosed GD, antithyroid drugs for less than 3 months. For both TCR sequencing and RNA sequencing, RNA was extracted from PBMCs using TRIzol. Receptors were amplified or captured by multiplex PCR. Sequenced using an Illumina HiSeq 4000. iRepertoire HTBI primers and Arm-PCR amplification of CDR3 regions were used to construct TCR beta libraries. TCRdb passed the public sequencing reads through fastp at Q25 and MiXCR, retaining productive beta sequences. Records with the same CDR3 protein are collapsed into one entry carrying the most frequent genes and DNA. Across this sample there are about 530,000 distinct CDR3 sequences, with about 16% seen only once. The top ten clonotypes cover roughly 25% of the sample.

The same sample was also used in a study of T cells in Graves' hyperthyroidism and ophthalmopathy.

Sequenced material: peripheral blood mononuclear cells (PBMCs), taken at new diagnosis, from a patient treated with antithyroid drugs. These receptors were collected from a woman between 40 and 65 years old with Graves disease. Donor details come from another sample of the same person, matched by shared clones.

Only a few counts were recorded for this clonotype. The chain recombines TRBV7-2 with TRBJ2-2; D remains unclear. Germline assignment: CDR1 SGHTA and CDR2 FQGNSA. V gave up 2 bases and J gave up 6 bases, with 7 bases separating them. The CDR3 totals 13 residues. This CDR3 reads CASSLKSSGELFF. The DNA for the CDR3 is TGTGCCAGCAGCTTAAAGTCTTCCGGGGAGCTGTTTTTT.

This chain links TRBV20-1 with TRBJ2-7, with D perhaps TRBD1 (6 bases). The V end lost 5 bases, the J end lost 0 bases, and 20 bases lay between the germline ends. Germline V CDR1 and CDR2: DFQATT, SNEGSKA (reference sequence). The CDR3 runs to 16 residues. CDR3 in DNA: TGCAGTGCTTCCAATCAACAGGGCTCAAGCTCCTACGAGCAGTACTTC. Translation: CSASNQQGSSSYEQYF.

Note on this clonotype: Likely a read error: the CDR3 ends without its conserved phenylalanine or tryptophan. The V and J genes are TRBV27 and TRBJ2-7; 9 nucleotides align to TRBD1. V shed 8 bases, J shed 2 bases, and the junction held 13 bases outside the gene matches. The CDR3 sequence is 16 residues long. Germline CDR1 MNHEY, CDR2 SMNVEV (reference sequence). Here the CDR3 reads CASRKTGTGLTYEQYL. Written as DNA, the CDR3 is TGTGCCAGCCGAAAGACCGGGACAGGGCTAACCTACGAGCAGTACCTC.

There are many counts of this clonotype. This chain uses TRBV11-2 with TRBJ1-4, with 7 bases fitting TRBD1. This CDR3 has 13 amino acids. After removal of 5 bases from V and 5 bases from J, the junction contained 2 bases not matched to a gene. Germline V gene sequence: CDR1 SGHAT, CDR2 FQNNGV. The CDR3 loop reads CASSGTENEKLFF. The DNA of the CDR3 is TGTGCCAGCAGCGGGACAGAGAATGAAAAACTGTTTTTT.